The next 19 T cell receptor beta chains were all read from a single sample in a study of blood T cells in healthy people across ages. It was with a sample-barcoded 5' primer and a J-beta primer mix that a second PCR of roughly 6 to 11 cycles was run. Each CDR3 protein is one row after TCRdb ran MiXCR on the 5' RACE reads. The table records 800,000 to 950,000 distinct CDR3 sequences, roughly 52% of them present only once. Specimen: blood. The receptors shown here come from a man aged 25-45 years in good health.

The chain joins TRBV12-3 or TRBV12-4 to TRBJ2-1; TRBD1 matches at 11 bases. CDR3 length: 15 residues. V shed 11 bases, J shed 7 bases, and the junction held 13 bases outside the gene matches. The DNA of the CDR3 is TGTGCCTGCACCAGGACAGGGGGCCCATGGAATGAGCAGTTCTTC. It codes for CACTRTGGPWNEQFF.

The chain uses TRBV15 and TRBJ1-5; no reliable D call. From germline, CDR1 is LNHNV and CDR2 YYDKDF (reference sequence). The V gene lost 8 bases and the J gene lost 4 bases, with 12 bases spanning the gap. This CDR3 is built from 13 residues. CDR3 residues: CATGRSVNQPQHF. DNA for the CDR3: TGTGCCACCGGTCGGTCCGTTAATCAGCCCCAGCATTTT.

V and J are TRBV6-2 or TRBV6-3 and TRBJ2-1; D is possibly TRBD1 or TRBD2 (5 bases each). V was pared by 0 bases and J by 5 bases, with 8 bases between. CDR1 is MNHEY, CDR2 SVGEGT, per germline. The CDR3 length is 14 residues. The chain's CDR3 is CASSYSRDDNEQFF. The CDR3 DNA reads TGTGCCAGCAGTTACTCACGGGACGACAATGAGCAGTTCTTC.

This clonotype showed up just a few times. V usage is TRBV12-3 or TRBV12-4 and J usage is TRBJ2-5; 8 nucleotides agree with TRBD2. V was pared by 5 bases and J by 2 bases, with 7 bases of the junction left unmatched. The CDR3 has 15 residues. CDR3: CASSLRTSSQETQYF. In DNA, the CDR3 is TGTGCCAGCAGTCTGAGGACTAGCTCACAAGAGACCCAGTACTTC.

This clonotype showed up just a few times. The chain links TRBV7-9 to TRBJ1-2, with unresolved D. Germline V lookup: CDR1 SEHNR, CDR2 FQNEAQ (reference sequence). V was pared by 5 bases and J by 3 bases, with 7 bases between. The CDR3 sequence is 12 residues long. CDR3 sequence: CASSPVYYGYTF. The CDR3 DNA follows: TGTGCCAGCAGCCCCGTGTACTATGGCTACACCTTC.

V is TRBV27 and J is TRBJ1-2; D remains unclear. Germline V gene lookup returns CDR1 MNHEY and CDR2 SMNVEV (reference sequence). The CDR3 has 12 amino acids. V was pared by 4 bases and J by 4 bases, with 7 bases between. CDR3 DNA sequence: TGTGCCAGCAGTTCCCCCATCTATGGCTACACCTTC. Encoded protein: CASSSPIYGYTF.

This clonotype occurred a few times. DNA for the CDR3: TGTGCCAGCAACACCCTTTCGCATGAGCAGTTCTTC. This translates into CASNTLSHEQFF. V is TRBV28 and J is TRBJ2-1, with D hard to call. CDR3 length: 12 residues. Looked up from germline, CDR1 is MDHEN and CDR2 is SYDVKM. V was trimmed by 7 bases and J by 8 bases, leaving 12 bases between them.

V gene TRBV14 combines with J gene TRBJ2-5; TRBD1 might be the D (6 bases). Between the trimmed V and J ends, which lost 1 base and 2 bases, there was a span of 11 bases. The CDR3 contains 15 residues. CDR1 and CDR2 from the germline V gene are SGHDN and FVKESK. CDR3 bases: TGTGCCAGCAGCCAAGGGGGGACAAGACAAGAGACCCAGTACTTC. Protein product: CASSQGGTRQETQYF.

V usage is TRBV20-1 and J usage is TRBJ1-5; 8 nucleotides align to TRBD1. Germline CDR1 and CDR2: DFQATT and SNEGSKA (reference sequence). V lost 5 bases, J lost 0 bases, and 3 bases stayed unmatched. The CDR3 length is 14 residues. The DNA for the CDR3 is TGCAGTGCTCGGGACAGGAATAGCAATCAGCCCCAGCATTTT. Protein product: CSARDRNSNQPQHF.

This clonotype was counted between two and nine times. The chain carries TRBV30 and TRBJ1-2, with unresolved D. The germline V and J ends were trimmed by 3 bases and 2 bases, with 7 bases remaining between them. Looked up from germline, CDR1 is GTSNPN and CDR2 is SVGIG (reference sequence). The CDR3 is 12 amino acids. The CDR3 region is CAWRYTNYGYTF. CDR3 nucleotides: TGTGCCTGGAGGTACACCAACTATGGCTACACCTTC.

The chain employs TRBV3-1 and TRBJ2-7, with TRBD1 matching 12 bases. Trimming at V came to 6 bases and at J to 0 bases, leaving 6 bases not matched to a gene. The V gene's germline CDR1 is LGHDT and CDR2 YNNKEL (reference sequence). There are 16 residues in the CDR3. The CDR3 loop is CASRPGTGGSSYEQYF. CDR3 nucleotides: TGTGCCAGCAGACCCGGGACAGGGGGCAGCTCCTACGAGCAGTACTTC.

The J gene is TRBJ2-2, the V gene TRBV20-1, with no clear D. Trimming removed 2 bases from V and 2 bases from J, with 6 bases in between. The CDR3 contains 13 residues. Germline V lookup: CDR1 DFQATT, CDR2 SNEGSKA (reference sequence). This CDR3 reads CSARQPNTGELFF. CDR3 nucleotides: TGCAGTGCTAGACAGCCAAACACCGGGGAGCTGTTTTTT.

The V and J genes are TRBV24-1 and TRBJ2-1, with 10 nucleotides matching TRBD2. This CDR3 has 16 residues. Unmatched junction bases numbered 5, after V lost 4 bases and J lost 3 bases. Germline values: CDR1 KGHDR, CDR2 SFDVKD. The CDR3: CATSDRTSGVYNEQFF. The CDR3 coding sequence is TGTGCCACCAGTGACCGAACTAGCGGGGTCTACAATGAGCAGTTCTTC.

This CDR3 reads CASSNGETQYF. The CDR3 nucleotides read TGTGCCAGCAGTAATGGAGAGACCCAGTACTTC. The gene calls are TRBV6-2 or TRBV6-3 and TRBJ2-5; D uncertain. There are 11 residues in the CDR3. CDR1 and CDR2 (germline): MNHEY, SVGEGT. Trimming left V 5 bases short and J 4 bases short, with 5 bases between.

The rearrangement joins TRBV6-4 to TRBJ2-1, with TRBD2 matching over 10 bases. The CDR3 length is 15 residues. The V and J ends lost 1 base and 6 bases, in that order; junction bases with no gene match: 3. The germline CDR1 and CDR2 sequences are MRHNA and SNTAGT. This CDR3 reads CASSDFSGGCNEQFF. The CDR3 DNA reads TGTGCCAGCAGTGACTTTAGCGGGGGGTGCAATGAGCAGTTCTTC.

This clonotype is a singleton in its sample. The chain recombines TRBV20-1 with TRBJ2-1; D may correspond to TRBD1 or TRBD2 (5 bases each). The CDR3 is 16 residues long. Per the germline V gene, CDR1 is DFQATT and CDR2 is SNEGSKA (reference sequence). Trimming took 0 bases from V and 5 from J, leaving 17 bases between them. DNA for the CDR3: TGCAGTGCTAGAGACCCGGGGCCCTATCGCCACAATGAGCAGTTCTTC. Translation gives CSARDPGPYRHNEQFF.

This clonotype was counted between two and nine times. The chain joins TRBV6-2 or TRBV6-3 to TRBJ2-2; D unclear. Germline V gene sequence: CDR1 MNHEY, CDR2 SVGEGT. The CDR3 sequence is 13 residues long. Trimming took off 2 bases at V and 7 bases at J, with 8 bases between the two ends. CDR3: CASSYGFGGELFF. The CDR3 nucleotides are TGTGCCAGCAGTTACGGGTTTGGCGGGGAGCTGTTTTTT.

The chain recombines TRBV4-1 with TRBJ2-3; maybe TRBD2 (6 bases). Germline V gene lookup returns CDR1 MGHRA and CDR2 YSYEKL. V lost 4 bases, J lost 4 bases, and 12 bases lay in between. CDR3 size: 14 residues. CDR3 sequence: CASSREAGSDTQYF. DNA of the CDR3: TGCGCCAGCAGCCGAGAAGCGGGTTCAGATACGCAGTATTTT.

This sequence joins TRBV30 and TRBJ2-7; unclear D gene. This CDR3 spans 14 amino acids. Germline loops: CDR1 GTSNPN, CDR2 SVGIG (reference sequence). The ends were cut back, 0 bases at V and 0 bases at J, with 9 bases in the middle. The CDR3 loop reads CAWSVRASSYEQYF. DNA of the CDR3: TGTGCCTGGAGTGTACGGGCTAGCTCCTACGAGCAGTACTTC.